These 20 T cell receptor beta chains share one sample of origin, sequenced in a study of beta chain features in type 1 diabetes. Expressed TCRB transcripts got sequenced, as all isolated RNA was reverse transcribed. Produced via immunoSEQ multiplex PCR; TCRdb's table is partial and in-frame only. The data show over 350,000 clones, roughly 16% seen once. The specimen sequenced was naive CD4+ T cells from blood. These receptors all come from a woman aged 18-30 years in good health.

The sample holds a few counts of this clone. The chain carries TRBV7-9 and TRBJ1-3; no firm D call. This CDR3 is built from 17 residues. V dropped 5 bases and J dropped 0 bases, with 17 bases sitting between them. Germline CDR1 and CDR2: SEHNR and FQNEAQ (reference sequence). The CDR3 DNA sequence: TGTGCCAGCAGCCATTTGACCGGTGGGAGCTCTGGAAACACCATATATTTT. Translation gives CASSHLTGGSSGNTIYF.

This chain joins TRBV27 and TRBJ1-5; 9 bases fit TRBD1. V shed 5 bases and J 7 bases; nucleotides not matched to a gene: 9. The germline gives CDR1 MNHEY, CDR2 SMNVEV (reference sequence). This CDR3 comprises 15 residues. CDR3 amino acids: CASSRKGTGWQPQHF. The CDR3 nucleotides read TGTGCCAGCAGTCGAAAAGGGACAGGGTGGCAGCCCCAGCATTTT.

The chain couples TRBV2 to TRBJ2-5, with 12 bases identical to TRBD2. Germline V gene lookup returns CDR1 SNHLY and CDR2 FYNNEI. V was clipped by 1 base and J by 4 bases; unmatched bases: 7. The CDR3 extends over 17 amino acids. The CDR3 reads CASSEETSGRILETQYF. DNA for the CDR3: TGTGCCAGCAGTGAAGAGACTAGCGGGAGAATTTTAGAGACCCAGTACTTC.

This chain links TRBV6-1 with TRBJ2-2; 10 bases are a match to TRBD1. This CDR3 has 15 amino acids. Germline V gene lookup returns CDR1 MNHNS and CDR2 SASEGT. V gave up 7 bases and J gave up 1 base; unmatched junction bases: 3. CDR3 residues: CASMGTGENTGELFF. The CDR3 DNA reads as TGTGCCAGCATGGGGACAGGGGAGAACACCGGGGAGCTGTTTTTT.

The V and J genes are TRBV6-1 and TRBJ2-7; 7 bases match TRBD1. There are 15 residues in the CDR3. Trimming took 0 bases from V and 1 from J; bases not matched to a gene: 3. Germline loops: CDR1 MNHNS, CDR2 SASEGT. The CDR3 protein is CASSEAATGSYEQYF. CDR3 coding DNA: TGTGCCAGCAGTGAAGCTGCGACAGGGTCCTACGAGCAGTACTTC.

This clone was seen a few times. The gene calls are TRBV15 and TRBJ2-5; TRBD2 matches 9 bases. With 4 bases clipped from V and 4 bases from J, the junction kept 7 bases outside the gene matches. Germline CDR1 and CDR2: LNHNV and YYDKDF (reference sequence). The CDR3 loop spans 15 amino acids. CDR3 sequence reads: CATSTLAGVRETQYF. CDR3 bases: TGTGCCACCAGCACCTTAGCGGGAGTGAGAGAGACCCAGTACTTC.

The DNA of the CDR3 is TGTGCCACCGGAAGGACTAGCGGGGTGGCAGATACGCAGTATTTT. Translation: CATGRTSGVADTQYF. V is TRBV28 and J is TRBJ2-3, with 12 bases identical to TRBD2. Germline CDR1 and CDR2: MDHEN and SYDVKM. V lost 10 bases, J lost 4 bases, and 9 bases stayed unmatched. The CDR3 runs to 15 residues.

The CDR3 loop reads CASSLLIKEVNTEAFF. The CDR3, as DNA: TGTGCCAGCAGCCTCCTTATTAAAGAGGTTAACACTGAAGCTTTCTTT. The V gene is TRBV7-3, the J gene TRBJ1-1; D gene unclear. From germline, CDR1 is SGHTA and CDR2 FQGTGA. The CDR3 is 16 residues long. V lost 5 bases to trimming and J lost 2 bases, with 18 bases between them.

The chain joins TRBV30 to TRBJ1-5; D is uncertain. Trimming removed 3 bases at V and 4 bases at J, with 13 bases between. The V gene's germline CDR1 is GTSNPN and CDR2 SVGIG (reference sequence). This CDR3 has 14 amino acids. The CDR3 DNA is TGTGCCTGGAGGGAGGGTCTGGGGAATCAGCCCCAGCATTTT. Its protein is CAWREGLGNQPQHF.

The rearrangement uses TRBV19 and TRBJ1-5; D might be TRBD1 (6 bases). Germline lookup yields CDR1 LNHDA and CDR2 SQIVND (reference sequence). This CDR3 spans 15 amino acids. V lost 3 bases and J 9 bases, leaving 18 bases between the germline ends. The CDR3 region has the DNA TGTGCCAGTAGTATCGGCAGGGGCCAGGGTTCGCCCCAGCATTTT. Translation gives CASSIGRGQGSPQHF.

The chain carries TRBV18 and TRBJ2-7, with D perhaps TRBD2 (5 bases). V was cut by 2 bases and J by 0 bases, with 11 bases left in between. Germline assignment: CDR1 KGHSH and CDR2 LQKENI. The CDR3 runs to 15 residues. The CDR3 DNA is TGTGCCAGCTCACCAGGAAGCGGTAGCTCCTACGAGCAGTACTTC. This encodes CASSPGSGSSYEQYF.

The CDR3 region is CAYTGGSYEQYF. As DNA, the CDR3 is TGTGCCTACACAGGGGGCTCCTACGAGCAGTACTTC. The chain carries TRBV30 and TRBJ2-7; 8 bases match TRBD1. This CDR3 spans 12 amino acids. Losses at the gene ends were 7 bases for V and 0 bases for J; bases not matched to a gene: 2. CDR1 is GTSNPN and CDR2 is SVGIG in the germline V gene (reference sequence).

The V and J genes are TRBV7-9 and TRBJ2-3, with D unresolved. This CDR3 is 14 amino acids long. Per germline, CDR1 SEHNR and CDR2 FQNEAQ (reference sequence). Trimming cost V 2 bases and J 4 bases, with 10 bases left between them. This CDR3 is CASSLLRSADTQYF. Here the CDR3 DNA reads TGTGCCAGCAGCTTATTACGGTCCGCAGATACGCAGTATTTT.

Only a few counts were recorded for this clone. This chain connects TRBV4-3 to TRBJ1-2; D uncertain. The V end was cut by 1 base, the J end by 7 bases, with 7 bases between. The CDR3 loop spans 12 amino acids. Germline V gives CDR1 LGHNA, CDR2 YSLEER. CDR3 region: CASSQADTGYTF. CDR3 nucleotide sequence: TGCGCCAGCAGCCAAGCCGACACTGGCTACACCTTC.

The V gene is TRBV28, the J gene TRBJ2-7; maybe TRBD2 (6 bases). Trimming took off 5 bases at V and 0 bases at J, with 14 bases between the two ends. Germline CDR1 is MDHEN and CDR2 is SYDVKM. The CDR3 consists of 15 residues. This CDR3 is CASSLYSGSSYEQYF. The CDR3 region has the DNA TGTGCCAGCAGTCTTTATAGCGGAAGCTCCTACGAGCAGTACTTC.

The V gene is TRBV4-2, the J gene TRBJ2-7; no firm D call. The V gene's germline CDR1 is LGHNA and CDR2 YNFKEQ. V dropped 4 bases and J dropped 7 bases, with 11 bases sitting between them. The CDR3 is 12 residues long. The CDR3 reads CASSPSVYEQYF. The CDR3 DNA reads as TGTGCCAGCAGCCCTTCCGTATATGAGCAGTACTTC.

The V and J genes are TRBV29-1 and TRBJ2-1, with D maybe TRBD2 (5 bases). The germline V gene has CDR1 SQVTM and CDR2 ANQGSEA. The CDR3 contains 15 residues. V gave up 0 bases and J gave up 6 bases, with 15 bases separating them. The CDR3 sequence is CSVEDRGGISNEQFF. The DNA of the CDR3 is TGCAGCGTTGAAGATCGGGGTGGGATTTCCAATGAGCAGTTCTTC.

CDR3 amino acids: CSPSDRETQYF. For the CDR3, the DNA is TGCAGTCCTTCGGACAGAGAGACCCAGTACTTC. The chain uses TRBV20-1 and TRBJ2-5; TRBD1 might be the D (6 bases). The CDR3 length is 11 residues. V was shortened by 8 bases and J by 4 bases, with 11 bases between the two germline ends. Germline V gives CDR1 DFQATT, CDR2 SNEGSKA (reference sequence).

This clone showed up just a few times. The gene calls are TRBV28 and TRBJ2-1; D may be TRBD1 (6 bases). With 5 bases removed from V and 14 bases from J, the gap between germline ends came to 10 bases. Germline V CDR1 and CDR2: MDHEN, SYDVKM. The CDR3 contains 10 residues. The DNA for the CDR3 is TGTGCCAGCAGTGGCAGGGGAAAGTTCTTC. Protein sequence: CASSGRGKFF.

This clone was seen more than once but under ten times. The rearrangement links TRBV30 to TRBJ1-1; TRBD1 is a possible D gene (6 bases). The CDR3 totals 14 residues. Germline-derived CDR1 and CDR2 are GTSNPN and SVGIG (reference sequence). V lost 1 base to trimming and J lost 2 bases, with 11 bases between them. CDR3 DNA sequence: TGTGCCTGGAGTGAGGACAGCCGAAACACTGAAGCTTTCTTT. Translated: CAWSEDSRNTEAFF.